Only one count was recorded for the clone carrying this T cell receptor (beta chain). This entry comes from a study of CD8 T cells in Susac syndrome. CD8+ and CD4+ blood T cells underwent TCR beta sequencing. Treatment-naive patients with stable or active relapsing-remitting disease served as multiple sclerosis controls. Isolation of CD8+ and CD4+ T cells was performed negatively, whereas enrichment of TEMRA cells was done by FACS. The RNA, about 0.5 to 1 ug, was put through reverse transcription using random hexamers. An immunoSEQ multiplex PCR amplified TCR beta CDR3 over 54 Vbeta and 13 Jbeta. MiXCR, run by TCRdb on the immunoSEQ multiplex PCR reads, gives a single entry per CDR3 protein. The table shows a few hundred thousand distinct CDR3 sequences, with approximately 90% occurring only once. This receptor was taken from a human donor with multiple sclerosis. Source material: CD8+ T cells from PBMCs.

CDR3 coding DNA: TGTGCCACCAGTGATTTGCGGCGGGAGGGCGATGAGCAGTTCTTC. It codes for CATSDLRREGDEQFF. The gene calls are TRBV24-1 and TRBJ2-1; 9 bases match TRBD2. CDR3 length: 15 residues. The V gene end was trimmed by 0 bases and the J gene end by 8 bases; junction bases not matched to a gene: 4. The V gene's germline CDR1 is KGHDR and CDR2 SFDVKD.